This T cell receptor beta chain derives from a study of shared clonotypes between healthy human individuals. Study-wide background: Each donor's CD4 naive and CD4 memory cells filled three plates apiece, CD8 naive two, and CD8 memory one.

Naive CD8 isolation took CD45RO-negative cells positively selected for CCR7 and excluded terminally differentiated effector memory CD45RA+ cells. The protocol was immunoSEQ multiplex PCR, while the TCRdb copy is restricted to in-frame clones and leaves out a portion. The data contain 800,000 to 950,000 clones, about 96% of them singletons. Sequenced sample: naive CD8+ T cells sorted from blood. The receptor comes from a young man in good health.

CDR3 residues: CASSRSLTVGQYF. The CDR3 DNA is TGTGCCAGCAGCCGGTCGCTAACAGTCGGGCAGTACTTC. The chain couples TRBV7-2 to TRBJ2-7, with D unresolved. The ends were cut back, 5 bases at V and 9 bases at J, with 17 bases in the middle. The CDR3 totals 13 residues. CDR1 SGHTA and CDR2 FQGNSA come from the germline V gene.